A selection of T cell receptor beta chains follows, all from one sample in a study of T-cell memory formation after mild COVID-19. TCRdb independently ran MiXCR on the 5' RACE reads; one entry per CDR3 protein. Of about 560,000 distinct CDR3 sequences listed, 18% are singletons. Specimen: PBMCs or a T cell subset sorted from them (not recorded which). All receptors derive from an adult woman who had mild COVID-19 (a few samples of this study predate the infection). Cell type and time point are not known. The CDR3 runs from the conserved cysteine through the conserved F or W. Fields, in order: V gene, CDR3 protein.

v_call: TRBV30
cdr3_aa: CAWSFGGGKTEAFF

v_call: TRBV9
cdr3_aa: CASSPSTGVAKNIQYF

v_call: TRBV29-1
cdr3_aa: CSVELATDYNEQFF

v_call: TRBV12-3/TRBV12-4
cdr3_aa: CASSLALSGRGPQHF

v_call: TRBV5-1
cdr3_aa: CASSPYTQLTYEQYF

v_call: TRBV12-3/TRBV12-4
cdr3_aa: CASRPGPNQETQYF

v_call: TRBV20-1
cdr3_aa: CSARDATWPSTTNYGYTF

v_call: TRBV15
cdr3_aa: CATSQGLAVAYEQYF

v_call: TRBV3-1
cdr3_aa: CASSQGGEGHPQHF

v_call: TRBV25-1
cdr3_aa: CASSQTGMNTEAFF

v_call: TRBV18
cdr3_aa: CASSPAEVKETQYF

v_call: TRBV20-1
cdr3_aa: CSARVVDTQYF

v_call: TRBV30
cdr3_aa: CAWSAREWSSYNEQFF

v_call: TRBV3-1
cdr3_aa: CASSQGTARYGYTF

v_call: TRBV6-1
cdr3_aa: CASSDPGRAEGDEQFF

v_call: TRBV5-6
cdr3_aa: CASSTALSADTQYF

v_call: TRBV5-1
cdr3_aa: CASSQGQGALNTEAFF

v_call: TRBV5-5
cdr3_aa: CASSLIRAQGIQYF

v_call: TRBV20-1
cdr3_aa: CSAGHRRSYEQYF

v_call: TRBV7-8
cdr3_aa: CASSIDGPRFNTNSPLHF

v_call: TRBV24-1
cdr3_aa: CATSEWTARGTDTQYF

v_call: TRBV19
cdr3_aa: CASSADSIHTQYF

v_call: TRBV5-1
cdr3_aa: CASSLSGNIQYF

v_call: TRBV11-3
cdr3_aa: CASSLGWPGELFF

v_call: TRBV20-1
cdr3_aa: CSASGLSGPANTGELFF

v_call: TRBV14
cdr3_aa: CASSQAGKEQFF

v_call: TRBV7-2
cdr3_aa: CASSLGRDDTDTQYF

v_call: TRBV7-9
cdr3_aa: CASSPLEGTEAFF

v_call: TRBV19
cdr3_aa: CASSLRDGNYEQYF

v_call: TRBV11-2
cdr3_aa: CASRYATEAFF

v_call: TRBV7-6
cdr3_aa: CASSIGTGADTQYF

v_call: TRBV5-1
cdr3_aa: CASRGILAGAQTQYF

v_call: TRBV6-1
cdr3_aa: CASSARGTINYGYTF

v_call: TRBV6-5
cdr3_aa: CASSSRNRATDTQYF

v_call: TRBV7-9
cdr3_aa: CASSPPDRGIETQYF

v_call: TRBV11-1
cdr3_aa: CASSLTDFPLNTEAFF

v_call: TRBV6-5
cdr3_aa: CASSYSPGLSSGNTIYF

v_call: TRBV3-1
cdr3_aa: CASGQRGGTDTQYF

v_call: TRBV9
cdr3_aa: CASRPGQTNGETQYF

v_call: TRBV7-9
cdr3_aa: CASGSSGSSVNTQYF

v_call: TRBV13
cdr3_aa: CASSSTRASGANVLTF

v_call: TRBV6-2/TRBV6-3
cdr3_aa: CASSYTGTGRTDTQYF

v_call: TRBV20-1
cdr3_aa: CSARKIKGFSTNEKLFF

v_call: TRBV4-1
cdr3_aa: CASSLQRVNYEQYF

v_call: TRBV3-1
cdr3_aa: CASMTRDRGNTEAFF

v_call: TRBV4-2
cdr3_aa: CASSQEGDIVEAFF

v_call: TRBV12-3/TRBV12-4
cdr3_aa: CASTVTGSYNEQFF

v_call: TRBV14
cdr3_aa: CASSQDPLGLAGAGTEAFF

v_call: TRBV6-5
cdr3_aa: CASSYSDRGNYEQYF

v_call: TRBV5-8
cdr3_aa: CASSLGGTPDTQYF

v_call: TRBV12-3/TRBV12-4
cdr3_aa: CASSLGGIYGAFF

v_call: TRBV13
cdr3_aa: CASSSRTAESYEQYF

v_call: TRBV6-6
cdr3_aa: CATAGGTDTQYF

v_call: TRBV6-6
cdr3_aa: CASSYPFDQGAGGDEQFF

v_call: TRBV27
cdr3_aa: CASKPYPVLEDEQFF